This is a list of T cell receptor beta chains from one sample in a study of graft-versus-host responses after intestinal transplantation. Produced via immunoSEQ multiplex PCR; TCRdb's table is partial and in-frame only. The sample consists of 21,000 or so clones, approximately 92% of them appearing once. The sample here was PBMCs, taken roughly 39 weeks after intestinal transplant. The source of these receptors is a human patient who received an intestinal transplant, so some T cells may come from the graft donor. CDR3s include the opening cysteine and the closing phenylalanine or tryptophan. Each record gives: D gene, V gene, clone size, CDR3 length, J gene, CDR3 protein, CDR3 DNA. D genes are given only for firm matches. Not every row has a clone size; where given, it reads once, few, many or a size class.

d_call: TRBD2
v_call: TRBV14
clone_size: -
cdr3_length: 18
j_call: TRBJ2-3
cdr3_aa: CASSQGLLAGGGPDTQYF
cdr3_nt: TGTGCCAGCAGCCAGGGACTACTAGCGGGAGGAGGGCCAGATACGCAGTATTTT

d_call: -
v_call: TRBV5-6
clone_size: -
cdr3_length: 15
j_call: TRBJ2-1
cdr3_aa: CASSYEGKVGNEQFF
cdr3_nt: TGTGCCAGCAGTTACGAGGGAAAAGTGGGCAATGAGCAGTTCTTC

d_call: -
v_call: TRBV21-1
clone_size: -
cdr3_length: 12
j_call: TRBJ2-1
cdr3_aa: CASSKARHKQFF
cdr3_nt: TGTGCCAGCAGCAAAGCAAGGCACAAGCAGTTCTTC

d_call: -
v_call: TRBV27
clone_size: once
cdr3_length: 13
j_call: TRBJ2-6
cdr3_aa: CASSLAGANVLTF
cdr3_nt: TGTGCCAGCAGTTTGGCTGGGGCCAACGTCCTGACTTTC

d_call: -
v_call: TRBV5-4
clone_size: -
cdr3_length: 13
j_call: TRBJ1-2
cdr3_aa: CASSDHSDYGYTF
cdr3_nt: TGTGCCAGCAGCGACCACTCCGACTATGGCTACACCTTC

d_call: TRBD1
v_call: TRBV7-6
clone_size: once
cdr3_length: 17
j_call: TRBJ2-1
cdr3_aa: CASSLRTRDRDHNEQFF
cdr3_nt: TGTGCCAGCAGCTTAAGGACCCGGGACAGGGATCACAATGAGCAGTTCTTC

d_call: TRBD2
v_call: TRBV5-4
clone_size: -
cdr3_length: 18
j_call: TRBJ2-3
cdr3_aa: CASSSGLAGGGAKDTQYF
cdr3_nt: TGTGCCAGCAGCTCGGGACTAGCGGGAGGAGGAGCAAAAGATACGCAGTATTTT

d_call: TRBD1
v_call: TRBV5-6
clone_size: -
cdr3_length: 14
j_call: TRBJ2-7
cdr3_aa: CASRRQGGSYEQYF
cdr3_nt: TGTGCCAGCAGGAGACAGGGGGGCTCCTACGAGCAGTACTTC

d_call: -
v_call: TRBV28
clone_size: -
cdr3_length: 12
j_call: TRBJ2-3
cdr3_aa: CASTGGTDTQYF
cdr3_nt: TGTGCCAGCACCGGTGGAACAGATACGCAGTATTTT

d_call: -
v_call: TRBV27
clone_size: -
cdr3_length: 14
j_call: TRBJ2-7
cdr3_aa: CASSSGDKAYEQYF
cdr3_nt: TGTGCCAGCAGCTCCGGGGACAAAGCCTACGAGCAGTACTTC

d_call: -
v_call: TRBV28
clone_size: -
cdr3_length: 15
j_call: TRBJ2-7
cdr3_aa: CASSPVGGGRYEQYF
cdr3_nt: TGTGCCAGCAGTCCCGTAGGGGGGGGGCGGTACGAGCAGTACTTC

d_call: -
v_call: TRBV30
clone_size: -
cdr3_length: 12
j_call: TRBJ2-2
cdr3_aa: CAWSPVVGELFF
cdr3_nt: TGTGCCTGGAGCCCAGTAGTCGGGGAGCTGTTTTTT

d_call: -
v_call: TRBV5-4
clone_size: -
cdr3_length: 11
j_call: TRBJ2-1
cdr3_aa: CASSLLDEQFF
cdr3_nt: TGTGCCAGCAGCTTATTAGATGAGCAGTTCTTC

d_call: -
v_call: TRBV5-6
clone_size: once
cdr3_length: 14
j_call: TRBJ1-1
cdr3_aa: CASSLAGGGLRAFF
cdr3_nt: TGTGCCAGCAGCTTGGCCGGCGGGGGGCTGAGAGCTTTCTTT

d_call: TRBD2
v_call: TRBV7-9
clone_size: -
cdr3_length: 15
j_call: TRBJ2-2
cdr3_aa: CASSFLAGDTGELFF
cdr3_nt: TGTGCCAGCAGCTTTCTAGCGGGCGACACCGGGGAGCTGTTTTTT

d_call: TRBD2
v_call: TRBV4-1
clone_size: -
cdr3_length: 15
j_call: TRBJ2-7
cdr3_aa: CASSQGYGRDYEQYF
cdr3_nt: TGCGCCAGCAGCCAAGGTTACGGGAGGGACTACGAGCAGTACTTC

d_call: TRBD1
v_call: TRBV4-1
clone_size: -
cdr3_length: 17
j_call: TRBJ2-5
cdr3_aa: CASSQTSWTGVEETQYF
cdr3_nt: TGCGCCAGCAGCCAAACCTCCTGGACAGGGGTAGAAGAGACCCAGTACTTC

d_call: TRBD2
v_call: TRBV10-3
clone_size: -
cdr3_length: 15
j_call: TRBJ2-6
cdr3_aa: CATRTGGSGANVLTF
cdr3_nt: TGTGCCACCCGGACGGGAGGCTCTGGGGCCAACGTCCTGACTTTC

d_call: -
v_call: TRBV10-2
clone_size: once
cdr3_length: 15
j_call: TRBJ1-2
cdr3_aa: CASSESGSLYYGYTF
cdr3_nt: TGCGCCAGCAGTGAGTCGGGCAGCCTTTACTATGGCTACACCTTC

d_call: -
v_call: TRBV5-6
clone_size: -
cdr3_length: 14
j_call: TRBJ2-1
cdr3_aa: CASSLEGDPLEQFF
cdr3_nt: TGTGCCAGCAGCTTAGAAGGGGACCCCCTCGAGCAGTTCTTC

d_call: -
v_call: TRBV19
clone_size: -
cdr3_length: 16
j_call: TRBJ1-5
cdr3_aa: CASSMATEISNQPQHF
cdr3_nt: TGTGCCAGTAGTATGGCCACAGAAATTAGCAATCAGCCCCAGCATTTT

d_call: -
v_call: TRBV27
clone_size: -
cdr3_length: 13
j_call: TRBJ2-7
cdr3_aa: CASISRDGREQYF
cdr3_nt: TGTGCCAGCATAAGCAGGGATGGTCGCGAGCAGTACTTC

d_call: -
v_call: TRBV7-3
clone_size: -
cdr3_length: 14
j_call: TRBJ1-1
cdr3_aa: CASSLEGANTEAFF
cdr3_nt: TGTGCCAGCAGCTTGGAAGGAGCGAACACTGAAGCTTTCTTT

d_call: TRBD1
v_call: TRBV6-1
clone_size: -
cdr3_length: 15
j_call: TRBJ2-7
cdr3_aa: CASSEAGTGGAQQYF
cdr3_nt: TGTGCCAGCAGTGAAGCCGGGACAGGGGGCGCTCAGCAGTACTTC

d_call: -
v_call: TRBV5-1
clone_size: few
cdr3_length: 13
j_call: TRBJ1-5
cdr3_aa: CASSLGIDQPQHF
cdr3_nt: TGCGCCAGCAGCTTGGGTATCGATCAGCCCCAGCATTTT

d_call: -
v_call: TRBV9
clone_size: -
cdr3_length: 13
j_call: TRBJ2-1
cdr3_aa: CASSLSGEGEQFF
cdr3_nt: TGTGCCAGCAGCCTCTCAGGGGAGGGTGAGCAGTTCTTC

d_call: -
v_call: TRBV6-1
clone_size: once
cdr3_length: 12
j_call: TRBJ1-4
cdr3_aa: CATAISVGGLFF
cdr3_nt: TGTGCCACCGCGATCTCCGTGGGTGGATTGTTTTTT

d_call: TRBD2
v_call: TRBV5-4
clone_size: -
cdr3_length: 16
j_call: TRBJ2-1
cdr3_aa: CASSLGLAGGGNEQFF
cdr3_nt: TGTGCCAGCAGCTTGGGACTAGCGGGGGGAGGCAATGAGCAGTTCTTC

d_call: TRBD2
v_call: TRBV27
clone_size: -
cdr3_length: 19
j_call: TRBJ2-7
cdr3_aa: CASSLPPASTSGWAHEQYF
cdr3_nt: TGTGCCAGCAGTTTACCCCCCGCATCTACTAGCGGGTGGGCCCACGAGCAGTACTTC

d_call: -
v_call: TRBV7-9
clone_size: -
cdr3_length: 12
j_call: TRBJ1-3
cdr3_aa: CASSERGNTIYF
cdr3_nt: TGTGCCAGCAGCGAGAGGGGAAACACCATATATTTT

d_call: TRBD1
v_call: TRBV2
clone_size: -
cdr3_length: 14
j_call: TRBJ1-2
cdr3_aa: CASSTTGGAYGYTF
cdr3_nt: TGTGCCAGCAGTACCACAGGGGGTGCCTATGGCTACACCTTC

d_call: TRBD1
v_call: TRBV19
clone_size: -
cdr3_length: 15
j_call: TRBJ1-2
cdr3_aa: CASSVTGQGDYGYTF
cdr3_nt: TGTGCCAGTAGTGTTACGGGACAGGGCGACTATGGCTACACCTTC

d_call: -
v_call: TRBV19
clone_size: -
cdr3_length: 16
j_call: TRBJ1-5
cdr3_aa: CASSIDMGRGNQPQHF
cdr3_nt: TGTGCCAGTAGTATAGATATGGGCAGGGGCAATCAGCCCCAGCATTTT

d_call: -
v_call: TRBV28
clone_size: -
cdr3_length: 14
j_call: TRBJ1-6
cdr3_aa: CASSWWGDNSPLHF
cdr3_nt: TGTGCCAGCAGCTGGTGGGGGGATAATTCACCCCTCCACTTT

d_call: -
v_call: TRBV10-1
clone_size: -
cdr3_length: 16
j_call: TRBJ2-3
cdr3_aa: CASSEVKAPGKDTQYF
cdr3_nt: TGCGCCAGCAGTGAGGTCAAGGCTCCGGGCAAAGATACGCAGTATTTT

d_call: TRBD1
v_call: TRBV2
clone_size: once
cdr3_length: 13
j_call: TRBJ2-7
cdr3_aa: CASTGTGLYEQYF
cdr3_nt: TGTGCCAGCACCGGGACAGGGCTCTACGAGCAGTACTTC

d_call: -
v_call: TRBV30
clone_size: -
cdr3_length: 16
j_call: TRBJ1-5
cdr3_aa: CAWSPSGRQEDQPQHF
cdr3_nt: TGTGCCTGGAGTCCTTCAGGGCGACAGGAGGATCAGCCCCAGCATTTT

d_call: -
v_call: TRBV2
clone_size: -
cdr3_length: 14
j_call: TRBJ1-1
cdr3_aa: CASNEPYQNTEAFF
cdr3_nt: TGTGCCAGCAACGAACCATACCAGAACACTGAAGCTTTCTTT

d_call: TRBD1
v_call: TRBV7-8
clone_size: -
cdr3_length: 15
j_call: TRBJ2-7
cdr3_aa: CASSPRTGRSYEQYF
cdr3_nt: TGTGCCAGCAGCCCCCGGACAGGGCGCTCCTACGAGCAGTACTTC

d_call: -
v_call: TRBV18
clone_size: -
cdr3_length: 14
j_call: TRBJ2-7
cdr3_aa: CASKTGTASYEQYF
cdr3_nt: TGTGCCAGCAAGACCGGGACGGCTTCCTACGAGCAGTACTTC

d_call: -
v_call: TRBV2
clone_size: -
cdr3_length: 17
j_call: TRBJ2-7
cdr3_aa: CASSTERPMGSGYEQYF
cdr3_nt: TGTGCCAGCAGTACCGAGCGCCCGATGGGCAGCGGCTACGAGCAGTACTTC

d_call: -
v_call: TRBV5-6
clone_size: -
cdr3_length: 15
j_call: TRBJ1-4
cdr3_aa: CASSLYGDLGEKLFF
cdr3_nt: TGTGCCAGCAGCTTGTACGGGGACTTAGGAGAAAAACTGTTTTTT

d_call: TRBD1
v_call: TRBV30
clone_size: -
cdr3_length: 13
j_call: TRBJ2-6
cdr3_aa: CACLTTGGNVLTF
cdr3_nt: TGTGCCTGCTTAACTACAGGGGGCAACGTCCTGACTTTC

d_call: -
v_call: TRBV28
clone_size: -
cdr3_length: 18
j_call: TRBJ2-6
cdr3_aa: CASRDPSVRWTGANVLTF
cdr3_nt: TGTGCCAGCAGGGATCCTAGCGTCCGATGGACTGGGGCCAACGTCCTGACTTTC

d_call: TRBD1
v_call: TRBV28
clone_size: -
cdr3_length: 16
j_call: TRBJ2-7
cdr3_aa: CASSAPGTGPYYEQYF
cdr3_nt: TGTGCCAGCAGTGCCCCGGGGACAGGGCCCTACTACGAGCAGTACTTC

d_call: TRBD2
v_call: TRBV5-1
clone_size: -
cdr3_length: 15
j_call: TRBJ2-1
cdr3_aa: CASSLGLADYNEQFF
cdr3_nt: TGCGCCAGCAGCTTGGGACTAGCGGATTACAATGAGCAGTTCTTC

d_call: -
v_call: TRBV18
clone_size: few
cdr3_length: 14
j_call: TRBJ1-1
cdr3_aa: CASSPPAGRTEAFF
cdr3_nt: TGTGCCAGCTCACCACCGGCGGGACGGACTGAAGCTTTCTTT

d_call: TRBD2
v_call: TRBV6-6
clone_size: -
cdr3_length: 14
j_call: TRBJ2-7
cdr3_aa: CASSFGTSGWEQYF
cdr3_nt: TGTGCCAGCAGTTTCGGGACTAGCGGGTGGGAGCAGTACTTC

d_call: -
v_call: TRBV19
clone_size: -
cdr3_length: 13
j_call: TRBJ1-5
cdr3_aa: CASRWGPNQPQHF
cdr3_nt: TGTGCCAGTAGGTGGGGACCCAATCAGCCCCAGCATTTT

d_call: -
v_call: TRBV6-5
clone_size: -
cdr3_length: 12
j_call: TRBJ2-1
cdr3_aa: CASSYLNNEQFF
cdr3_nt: TGTGCCAGCAGTTACCTAAACAATGAGCAGTTCTTC

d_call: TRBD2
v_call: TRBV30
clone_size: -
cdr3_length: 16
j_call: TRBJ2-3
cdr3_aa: CAWSLGASGITDTQYF
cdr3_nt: TGTGCCTGGAGTCTTGGCGCTAGCGGCATCACAGATACGCAGTATTTT

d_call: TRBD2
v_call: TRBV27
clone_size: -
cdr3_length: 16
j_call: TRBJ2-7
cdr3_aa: CASSSFYGGSSYEQYF
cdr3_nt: TGTGCCAGCAGTTCGTTTTATGGCGGGAGCTCCTACGAGCAGTACTTC

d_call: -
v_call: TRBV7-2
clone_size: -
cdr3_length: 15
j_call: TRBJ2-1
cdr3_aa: CASSYGLFSYNEQFF
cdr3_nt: TGTGCCAGCAGCTACGGACTCTTCTCCTACAATGAGCAGTTCTTC

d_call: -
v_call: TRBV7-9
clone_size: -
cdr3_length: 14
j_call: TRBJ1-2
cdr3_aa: CASSLDTVTYGYTF
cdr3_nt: TGTGCCAGCAGCTTAGATACAGTAACCTATGGCTACACCTTC

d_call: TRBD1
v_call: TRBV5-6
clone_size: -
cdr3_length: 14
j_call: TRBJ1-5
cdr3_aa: CASSLGTGFQPQHF
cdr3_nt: TGTGCCAGCAGCTTAGGGACAGGGTTTCAGCCCCAGCATTTT

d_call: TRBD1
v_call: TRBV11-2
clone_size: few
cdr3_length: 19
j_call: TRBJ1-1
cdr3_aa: CASSLVTFDRVRLNTEAFF
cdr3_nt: TGTGCCAGCAGCTTAGTGACCTTCGACAGGGTGCGCTTGAACACTGAAGCTTTCTTT

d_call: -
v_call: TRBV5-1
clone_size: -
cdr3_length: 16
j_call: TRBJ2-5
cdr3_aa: CASSLASSVPQETQYF
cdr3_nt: TGCGCCAGCAGCTTGGCGTCTAGCGTTCCCCAAGAGACCCAGTACTTC

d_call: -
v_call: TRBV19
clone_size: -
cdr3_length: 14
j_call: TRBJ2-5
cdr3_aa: CASSSKGVTETQYF
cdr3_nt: TGTGCCAGTAGTTCAAAGGGGGTTACAGAGACCCAGTACTTC

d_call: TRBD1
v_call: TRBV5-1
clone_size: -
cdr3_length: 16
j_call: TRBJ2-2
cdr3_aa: CASSHGTGPNTGELFF
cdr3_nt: TGCGCCAGCTCTCATGGGACAGGGCCGAACACCGGGGAGCTGTTTTTT